This TCR beta chain is drawn from a study of blood T cell repertoires in COVID-19. In the study overall: PBMCs, B-cell-depleted T cells, or T cells provided the cDNA or gDNA that made up the material.

With 6 bases clipped from V and 8 bases from J, the junction kept 5 bases outside the gene matches. CDR3 length: 12 residues. From germline, CDR1 is LGHNT and CDR2 FRNRAP. The protocol was immunoSEQ multiplex PCR, while the TCRdb copy is restricted to in-frame clones and leaves out a portion. The table has approximately 100,000 clones, around 87% seen once. This clone has just a few counts. Other nucleotide sequences in the sample specify the same CDR3. Sequencing input: peripheral blood. This chain joins TRBV12-5 and TRBJ1-1, with 8 bases matching TRBD1. This clonotype was obtained from a woman in her thirties with acute or convalescent COVID-19. CDR3 DNA: TGTGCTAGTGGCCCTGACAGGGGAGAAGCTTTCTTT. Its translation: CASGPDRGEAFF.